Below are 20 T cell receptor beta chains sequenced from a single sample in a study of blood T cells in healthy people across ages (dated by TCRdb to between 2015 and 2016). The method was 5' RACE. For sequencing, an Illumina HiSeq 2500 was employed. A second PCR of about 6 to 11 cycles was performed with a sample-barcoded 5' primer and a J-beta primer mix. The public reads were reprocessed in TCRdb via fastp at Q25 and MiXCR, keeping in-frame beta chains. One record per CDR3 amino acid sequence lists the most common genes and DNA. For this sample the table gives about 780,000 distinct CDR3 sequences, of which 20% to 30% were detected only once. The ten largest clones add up to around 3% of the sample. These same records also appear under a second study, on T cells of mothers and their children.

Source material: blood. These TCRs come from a boy younger than 18 in good health.

CDR3 nucleotide sequence: TGTGCCAGCAATCGAATAGGCGGAGGCTACGAGCAGTACTTC. The encoded protein is CASNRIGGGYEQYF. This rearrangement joins TRBV6-1 to TRBJ2-7; tentative D call: TRBD2 (5 bases). The CDR3 runs to 14 residues. Trimming shortened V by 7 bases and J by 3 bases, and 16 bases separated the two germline ends. The germline gives CDR1 MNHNS, CDR2 SASEGT.

J is TRBJ2-5 and V is TRBV18; possible D gene TRBD1, 5 bases. Trimming stripped 4 bases from V and 11 bases from J, with 20 bases between. The CDR3 runs to 14 residues. The germline V gene encodes CDR1 KGHSH and CDR2 LQKENI. This chain's CDR3 is CASSQRGNSYQQYF. In nucleotides, the CDR3 is TGTGCCAGCTCACAAAGGGGCAACTCCTACCAGCAGTACTTC. Supplemented by reference TRBV18 and TRBJ2-5, the full variable domain reads NAGVMQNPRHLVRRRGQEARLRCSPMKGHSHVYWYRQLPEEGLKFMVYLQKENIIDESGMPKERFSAEFPKEGPSILRIQQVVRGDSAAYFCASSQRGNSYQQYFGPGTRLLVL.

Details on this clonotype: At one of its ends the junction is not consistent with the germline gene, which may arise from a read error. V and J are TRBV2 and TRBJ2-5; 9 bases map to TRBD1. There are 17 residues in the CDR3. Per germline, CDR1 SNHLY and CDR2 FYNNEI. This chain's CDR3 is CANSEDVGQGSRGTQYF. CDR3 bases: TGTGCCAACAGTGAAGACGTAGGACAGGGGTCTAGAGGGACCCAGTACTTC.

The rearrangement joins TRBV7-8 to TRBJ2-5; 7 bases fit TRBD2. This CDR3 is built from 15 residues. V dropped 5 bases and J dropped 3; count of bases not matched to a gene: 9. In germline, CDR1 is SGHVS, CDR2 FQNEAQ. The CDR3 DNA sequence: TGTGCCAGCAGCCCTGGGGCTAGCGGAGAAGAGACCCAGTACTTC. Encoded protein: CASSPGASGEETQYF.

Only a few counts were recorded for this clonotype. J is TRBJ1-1 and V is TRBV12-3 or TRBV12-4; unclear D gene. The CDR3 contains 14 residues. The ends were cut back, 6 bases at V and 0 bases at J, with 11 bases in the middle. The CDR3: CASSSGLLNTEAFF. The DNA for the CDR3 is TGTGCCAGCAGCTCCGGACTTCTGAACACTGAAGCTTTCTTT.

This clonotype was detected a few times. V gene TRBV14 combines with J gene TRBJ2-1; the match to TRBD1 covers 9 bases. Germline-derived CDR1 and CDR2 are SGHDN and FVKESK. This CDR3 comprises 17 residues. V lost 0 bases and J lost 6; bases outside the gene matches: 9. CDR3 bases: TGTGCCAGCAGCCAAGATCCCCGGACAGGGGCTCTCAATGAGCAGTTCTTC. Translated: CASSQDPRTGALNEQFF.

This clonotype was seen more than once but under ten times. The chain uses TRBV5-4 and TRBJ2-4; D unclear. CDR3 length: 14 amino acids. The germline CDR1 and CDR2 sequences are SGHNT and YYREEE (reference sequence). V was pared by 0 bases and J by 0 bases, with 4 bases between. CDR3 sequence (DNA): TGTGCCAGCAGCTTGGCGGCAGCCAAAAACATTCAGTACTTC. It specifies CASSLAAAKNIQYF. Using reference TRBV5-4 and TRBJ2-4 for the parts outside the CDR3, the full variable domain is ETGVTQSPTHLIKTRGQQVTLRCSSQSGHNTVSWYQQALGQGPQFIFQYYREEENGRGNFPPRFSGLQFPNYSSELNVNALELDDSALYLCASSLAAAKNIQYFGAGTRLSVL.

In its sample, this clonotype was seen a few times. This sequence joins TRBV29-1 and TRBJ1-6; D is perhaps TRBD1 (5 bases). Per the germline V gene, CDR1 is SQVTM and CDR2 is ANQGSEA. The CDR3 spans 16 residues. V shed 5 bases and J shed 8 bases, with 22 bases lying between them. As DNA, the CDR3 is TGCAGCGTTTCGTTATGGGGCGAGAGTTACGATTCACCCCTCCACTTT. Translated: CSVSLWGESYDSPLHF.

The V gene is TRBV6-5, the J gene TRBJ1-1; D is unresolved. Germline CDR1 MNHEY, CDR2 SVGAGI. Trimming shortened V by 6 bases and J by 7 bases, and 15 bases separated the two germline ends. The CDR3 is 13 amino acids. Written as DNA, the CDR3 is TGTGCCAGCAGCCTAATGGGAGACAATGAAGCTTTCTTT. Its protein product is CASSLMGDNEAFF.

The chain couples TRBV5-1 to TRBJ1-1; D unresolved. The ends were cut back, 0 bases at V and 4 bases at J, with 16 bases in the middle. Germline-derived CDR1 and CDR2 are SGHRS and YFSETQ. This CDR3 contains 16 residues. CDR3 sequence: CASSLASGSGSTEAFF. The DNA for the CDR3 is TGCGCCAGCAGCTTGGCCAGTGGGTCTGGGAGCACTGAAGCTTTCTTT.

The genes are TRBV5-1 and TRBJ1-1; maybe TRBD1 (6 bases). The CDR3 extends over 15 amino acids. CDR1 and CDR2 (germline): SGHRS, YFSETQ. Trimming removed 4 bases from V and 1 base from J, with 14 bases in between. CDR3 region: CASSGPGGGNTEAFF. CDR3 sequence (DNA): TGCGCCAGCAGCGGCCCAGGAGGGGGGAACACTGAAGCTTTCTTT.

The chain couples TRBV5-1 to TRBJ2-7; D gene unclear. V was pared by 0 bases and J by 0 bases, with 7 bases between. From germline, CDR1 is SGHRS and CDR2 YFSETQ. This CDR3 comprises 14 residues. CDR3 residues: CASSLAALSYEQYF. The CDR3 DNA reads as TGCGCCAGCAGCTTGGCAGCCCTCTCCTACGAGCAGTACTTC.

The J gene is TRBJ2-3, the V gene TRBV14; D gene ambiguous. CDR1 is SGHDN, CDR2 FVKESK, per germline. This CDR3 contains 15 residues. The ends were cut back, 4 bases at V and 2 bases at J, with 13 bases in the middle. CDR3 protein: CASSPRVTDTDTQYF. Here the CDR3 DNA reads TGTGCCAGCAGCCCTAGAGTTACGGACACAGATACGCAGTATTTT.

V is TRBV27 and J is TRBJ1-1, with unresolved D. The V gene lost 6 bases and the J gene lost 1 base, with 6 bases spanning the gap. The CDR3 is made up of 12 amino acids. Germline-derived CDR1 and CDR2 are MNHEY and SMNVEV (reference sequence). The CDR3 protein is CASRKGNTEAFF. In nucleotides, the CDR3 is TGTGCCAGCAGGAAGGGGAACACTGAAGCTTTCTTT.

This clonotype has just a few counts. The V and J genes are TRBV11-2 and TRBJ1-2, with D tentatively TRBD1 (5 bases). This CDR3 is 17 amino acids long. V shed 5 bases and J shed 4 bases, with 23 bases lying between them. The germline gives CDR1 SGHAT, CDR2 FQNNGV. CDR3 coding DNA: TGTGCCAGCAGCCGTGGGGCCGGGCTCAATGCATTCTATGGCTACACCTTC. Translating it yields CASSRGAGLNAFYGYTF.

This clonotype occurred a few times. V gene TRBV4-1 combines with J gene TRBJ2-7, with D tentatively TRBD1 (6 bases). CDR3 length equals 15 residues. Trimming removed 1 base from V and 3 bases from J, with 13 bases in between. The germline gives CDR1 MGHRA, CDR2 YSYEKL. Here the CDR3 reads CASSQGSGANYEQYF. The DNA of the CDR3 is TGCGCCAGCAGCCAAGGTTCAGGGGCGAACTACGAGCAGTACTTC.

This chain uses TRBV6-5 with TRBJ1-4; unclear D gene. CDR1 and CDR2 (germline): MNHEY, SVGAGI. The V and J ends lost 2 bases and 0 bases respectively, with 7 bases between them. This CDR3 is 15 amino acids long. The CDR3 protein is CASSYSYTTNEKLFF. CDR3 sequence (DNA): TGTGCCAGCAGTTACAGCTATACAACTAATGAAAAACTGTTTTTT.

The chain links TRBV29-1 to TRBJ1-2; D might be TRBD1 (5 bases). The germline gives CDR1 SQVTM, CDR2 ANQGSEA. The germline V and J ends were trimmed by 4 bases and 4 bases, with 10 bases remaining between them. CDR3 length: 12 amino acids. The chain's CDR3 is CSVAGLIYGYTF. The CDR3 DNA sequence: TGCAGCGTTGCGGGACTGATCTATGGCTACACCTTC.

The genes are TRBV4-2 and TRBJ1-1; no clear D gene. This CDR3 has 14 amino acids. Trimming shortened V by 0 bases and J by 1 base, and 6 bases separated the two germline ends. Germline values: CDR1 LGHNA, CDR2 YNFKEQ. The CDR3 loop reads CASSQELPNTEAFF. DNA for the CDR3: TGTGCCAGCAGCCAAGAATTGCCGAACACTGAAGCTTTCTTT.

This chain connects TRBV20-1 to TRBJ2-5, with a tentative D call TRBD2 (6 bases). The DNA matches TRBJ2-7 better at its end, which makes the J call doubtful. This CDR3 is built from 13 residues. From germline, CDR1 is DFQATT and CDR2 SNEGSKA (reference sequence). Here the CDR3 DNA reads TGCAGCCTCTCCGGGACTCGGGGCTACGAGCAGTACTTC. It yields the protein CSLSGTRGYEQYF.